The clone carrying this T cell receptor (beta chain) was seen only a few times. Its antigen is not known. The data stem from a study of T cell responses to AZD1222 COVID-19 vaccine. Study observations and caveats: At 160-218 and 743-854, vaccine-associated CD4 TCRs were dominant, and they spanned spike. A mostly white British donor set with more females was recruited, and clonal diversity was possibly underestimated. The repertoires were collected only after the peak T cell response. Increased Spike-specific TCR breadth and depth were observed after two AZD1222 doses.

Method: immunoSEQ multiplex PCR; TCRdb's copy keeps in-frame clones and lacks some. The sample holds about 140,000 clones, roughly 92% seen once. The CDR3 length is 15 residues. Trimming at V came to 0 bases and at J to 10 bases, leaving 9 bases not matched to a gene. Germline CDR1 reads SGHNT; CDR2 reads YYREEE (reference sequence). This receptor was obtained from an adult in good health. This material consisted of peripheral blood, taken on day 0 of AZD1222 vaccination. The rearrangement uses TRBV5-4 and TRBJ2-1, with TRBD2 identical over 8 bases. The CDR3 DNA sequence: TGTGCCAGCAGCTTGGAGGTGCGGGAGGCCGACGAGCAGTTCTTC. Translating gives CASSLEVREADEQFF.